This TCR beta chain was recovered during a study of T cell changes during pregnancy in multiple sclerosis. The data were produced by immunoSEQ multiplex PCR, yet TCRdb's version contains in-frame clones alone and is incomplete. The sample has 50,000 to 80,000 clones; roughly 92% are singletons. V lost 3 bases, J lost 9 bases, and 9 bases lay in between. The V gene's germline CDR1 is MNHNS and CDR2 SASEGT. This CDR3 contains 12 residues. The V and J genes are TRBV6-1 and TRBJ2-1; no clear D gene. The sample was peripheral blood, taken in the second trimester of pregnancy. The TCR sequence derives from a female donor with multiple sclerosis, enrolled in a pregnancy study. In DNA form, the CDR3 reads TGTGCCAGCAGTGAGGCGCGGTTTGAGCAGTTCTTC. Protein sequence: CASSEARFEQFF.